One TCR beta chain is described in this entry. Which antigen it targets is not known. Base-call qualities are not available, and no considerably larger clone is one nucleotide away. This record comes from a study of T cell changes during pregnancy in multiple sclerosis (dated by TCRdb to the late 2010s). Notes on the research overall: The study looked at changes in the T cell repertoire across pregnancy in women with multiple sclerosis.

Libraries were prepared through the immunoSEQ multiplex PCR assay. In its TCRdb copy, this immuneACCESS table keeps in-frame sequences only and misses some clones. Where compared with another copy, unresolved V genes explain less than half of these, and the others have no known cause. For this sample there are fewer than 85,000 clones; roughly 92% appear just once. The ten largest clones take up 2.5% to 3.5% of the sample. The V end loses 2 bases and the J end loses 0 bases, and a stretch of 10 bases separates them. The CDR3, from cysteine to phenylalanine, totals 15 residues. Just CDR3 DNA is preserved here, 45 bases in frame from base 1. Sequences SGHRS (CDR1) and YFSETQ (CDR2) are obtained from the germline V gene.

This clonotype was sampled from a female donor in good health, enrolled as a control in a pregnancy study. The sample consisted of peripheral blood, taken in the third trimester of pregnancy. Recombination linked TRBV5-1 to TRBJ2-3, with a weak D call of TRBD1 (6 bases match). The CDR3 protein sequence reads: CASSLRQGSTDTQYF. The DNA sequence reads TGCGCCAGCAGCTTAAGGCAGGGGAGCACAGATACGCAGTATTTT.